Sequencing of this T cell receptor (beta chain) was carried out in a study of blood T cell repertoires in COVID-19. Study-wide background: Material from acute and convalescent COVID-19 was sourced from the United States, Italy and Spain. T cells, B-cell-depleted T cells, or PBMCs supplied cDNA or gDNA.

Germline trimming cut 7 bases from V and 8 bases from J; bases unmatched to any gene: 10. The CDR3 runs 13 residues. Germline V gives CDR1 SEHNR, CDR2 FQNEAQ (reference sequence). Authors' processing steps: Reference gene primer amplification yielded estimated nucleated cell counts. Libraries were prepared by immunoSEQ multiplex PCR; TCRdb keeps only in-frame clonotypes and omits some of them. V and J calls and clone size are those listed in that table; D and trimming were worked out from the DNA. The data contain roughly 41,000 clones, around 90% of them singletons. Sequenced material: peripheral blood. The rearrangement joins TRBV7-9 to TRBJ1-2; TRBD1 matches at 7 bases. This sequence was found in a man aged 60 to 75 with active or convalescent COVID-19. CDR3 sequence reads: CASTVVGQLGYTF. The DNA of the CDR3 is TGTGCCAGCACCGTCGTGGGACAGCTCGGCTACACCTTC.